These 13 T cell receptor beta chains share one sample of origin, sequenced in a study of beta chain features in type 1 diabetes. Reverse transcription of all isolated RNA meant that expressed TCRB transcripts were sequenced. Repertoires were generated with immunoSEQ multiplex PCR, while TCRdb's copy carries only in-frame clones and drops some. The table lists about 360,000 clones, roughly 12% of them singletons. The sample consisted of naive CD4+ T cells from blood. All receptors come from a man between 18 and 29 years old in good health.

The sample holds a few counts of this clone. The chain is built from TRBV15 and TRBJ2-7; a weak D match, TRBD1 (6 bases). With 2 bases removed from V and 5 bases from J, the gap between germline ends came to 16 bases. This CDR3 region has 15 residues. Looked up from germline, CDR1 is LNHNV and CDR2 is YYDKDF (reference sequence). The CDR3: CATSRIAGVLNEQYF. Here the CDR3 DNA reads TGTGCCACCAGCAGAATCGCAGGGGTGTTGAACGAGCAGTACTTC.

The J gene is TRBJ1-5, the V gene TRBV7-2; D might be TRBD1 (5 bases). This CDR3 contains 13 residues. V lost 5 bases and J lost 7, with 12 bases in between. Germline CDR1 is SGHTA and CDR2 is FQGNSA. The CDR3 nucleotides are TGTGCCAGCAGCATCTCAGGGAGGCAGCCCCAGCATTTT. It codes for CASSISGRQPQHF.

There are a few counts of this clone. CDR3 region: CSAHRVEQFF. For the CDR3, the DNA is TGCAGTGCGCACAGGGTAGAGCAGTTCTTC. The chain combines TRBV20-1 with TRBJ2-1, with D perhaps matching TRBD1 (6 bases). V lost 6 bases, J lost 10 bases, and 10 bases lay in between. Germline loops: CDR1 DFQATT, CDR2 SNEGSKA (reference sequence). The CDR3 totals 10 residues.

The chain has TRBV30 and TRBJ1-6; D perhaps matches TRBD1 (5 bases). The CDR3 sequence is 15 residues long. The germline V gene has CDR1 GTSNPN and CDR2 SVGIG (reference sequence). The V gene lost 5 bases and the J gene lost 10 bases, with 21 bases spanning the gap. CDR3 coding DNA: TGTGCCTGGTTAGAGGGAGGGCAGGGTAAATCACCCCTCCACTTT. Residues: CAWLEGGQGKSPLHF.

The rearrangement joins TRBV28 to TRBJ1-4; D remains ambiguous. With 8 bases removed from V and 6 bases from J, the gap between germline ends came to 13 bases. The germline V gene has CDR1 MDHEN and CDR2 SYDVKM. The CDR3 contains 13 residues. DNA of the CDR3: TGTGCCAGCCGGGTGAGGAGCTATGAAAAACTGTTTTTT. Translation: CASRVRSYEKLFF.

CDR3 amino acids: CASSQVGQGRGAFF. As DNA, the CDR3 is TGTGCCAGCAGCCAAGTGGGACAGGGTCGGGGAGCTTTCTTT. This chain connects TRBV4-2 to TRBJ1-1, with TRBD1 matching 9 bases. CDR1 LGHNA and CDR2 YNFKEQ come from the germline V gene. The trim removed 1 base at V and 10 bases at J, leaving 7 bases unmatched. The CDR3 is 14 amino acids.

This clone was seen only a few times. The J gene is TRBJ2-3, the V gene TRBV11-1, with D tentatively TRBD2 (6 bases). Germline CDR1 SGHAT, CDR2 FQDESV (reference sequence). V lost 3 bases and J 7 bases, leaving 17 bases between the germline ends. CDR3 length: 15 residues. In DNA form, the CDR3 reads TGTGCCAGCAGCTTGGAGGGTGGCACCCCGTATACGCAGTATTTT. This codes for CASSLEGGTPYTQYF. Full variable domain (outside the CDR3, taken from reference TRBV11-1 and TRBJ2-3): EAEVAQSPRYKITEKSQAVAFWCDPISGHATLYWYRQILGQGPELLVQFQDESVVDDSQLPKDRFSAERLKGVDSTLKIQPAELGDSAMYLCASSLEGGTPYTQYFGPGTRLTVL.

The genes are TRBV9 and TRBJ2-1; 9 bases map to TRBD1. With V trimmed by 4 bases and J by 2 bases, 4 bases remained unmatched. The CDR3 is made up of 15 amino acids. Germline CDR1 and CDR2: SGDLS and YYNGEE. CDR3 loop: CASSMGQGTYNEQFF. The CDR3 nucleotides read TGTGCCAGCAGCATGGGACAGGGAACCTACAATGAGCAGTTCTTC.

J is TRBJ2-4 and V is TRBV6-5, with D possibly TRBD2 on 6 matching bases. This CDR3 contains 16 residues. Looked up from germline, CDR1 is MNHEY and CDR2 is SVGAGI. V was shortened by 0 bases and J by 0 bases, with 9 bases between the two germline ends. The CDR3, as DNA: TGTGCCAGCAGTTACTCGGGGGGTCGAGCCAAAAACATTCAGTACTTC. Residues: CASSYSGGRAKNIQYF.

J is TRBJ2-1 and V is TRBV28; possible D gene TRBD2, 5 bases. This CDR3 region has 14 residues. Germline V CDR1 and CDR2: MDHEN, SYDVKM. V lost 8 bases, J lost 0 bases, and 11 bases lay in between. CDR3 loop: CASGELGSYNEQFF. As DNA, the CDR3 is TGTGCCAGCGGGGAACTAGGCTCCTACAATGAGCAGTTCTTC.

This clone turned up a few times. V and J are TRBV11-3 and TRBJ2-1; unclear D gene. The CDR3 runs 15 residues. Trimming took 8 bases from V and 0 from J, leaving 14 bases between them. Germline loops: CDR1 SGHNT, CDR2 YENEEA. Here the CDR3 DNA reads TGTGCCAGCTCGACGAGGTTAAGCTCCTACAATGAGCAGTTCTTC. This encodes CASSTRLSSYNEQFF.

The V call is TRBV6-5, the J call TRBJ1-1; perhaps TRBD1 as D (5 bases). V was shortened by 6 bases and J by 3 bases, with 11 bases between the two germline ends. This CDR3 has 13 amino acids. Germline assignment: CDR1 MNHEY and CDR2 SVGAGI. The CDR3 bases are TGTGCCAGCAGCCGGGGGGGAGACACTGAAGCTTTCTTT. This encodes CASSRGGDTEAFF.

This clone showed up just a few times. The chain combines TRBV28 with TRBJ2-2, with no clear D. This CDR3 is 13 amino acids long. V was shortened by 5 bases and J by 3 bases, with 7 bases between the two germline ends. Germline V CDR1 and CDR2: MDHEN, SYDVKM. CDR3 nucleotide sequence: TGTGCCAGCAGTATCCTCCACACCGGGGAGCTGTTTTTT. Translation gives CASSILHTGELFF. The full variable domain, completed using reference TRBV28 and TRBJ2-2, is DVKVTQSSRYLVKRTGEKVFLECVQDMDHENMFWYRQDPGLGLRLIYFSYDVKMKEKGDIPEGYSVSREKKERFSLILESASTNQTSMYLCASSILHTGELFFGEGSRLTVL.